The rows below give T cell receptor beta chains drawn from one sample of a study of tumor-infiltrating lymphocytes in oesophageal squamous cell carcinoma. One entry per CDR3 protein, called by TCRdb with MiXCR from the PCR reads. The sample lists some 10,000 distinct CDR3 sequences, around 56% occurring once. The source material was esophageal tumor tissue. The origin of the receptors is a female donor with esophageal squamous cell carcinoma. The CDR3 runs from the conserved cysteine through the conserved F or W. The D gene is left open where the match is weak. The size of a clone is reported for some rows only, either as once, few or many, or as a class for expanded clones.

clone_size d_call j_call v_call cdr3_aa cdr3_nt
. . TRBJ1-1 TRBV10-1 CASSDGAEAFF TGCGCCAGCAGTGACGGGGCTGAAGCTTTCTTT
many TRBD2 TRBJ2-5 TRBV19 CASSVGLQETQYF TGTGCCAGTAGTGTGGGACTACAAGAGACCCAGTACTTC
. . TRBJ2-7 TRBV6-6 CASTSGASVYEQYF TGTGCCAGCACCTCGGGGGCTAGCGTCTACGAGCAGTACTTC
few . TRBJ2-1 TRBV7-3 CASSFVAGAYQFF TGTGCCAGCAGCTTCGTTGCGGGGGCATATCAGTTCTTC
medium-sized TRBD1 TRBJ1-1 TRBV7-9 CASSLATGGTGNTEAFF TGTGCCAGCAGCTTAGCCACCGGTGGGACAGGGAACACTGAAGCTTTCTTT
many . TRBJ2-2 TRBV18 CASSPNSRGGELFF TGTGCCAGCTCACCGAACTCCCGGGGCGGGGAGCTGTTTTTT
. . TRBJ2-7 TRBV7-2 CASSLNAGTSYNEQYF TGTGCCAGCAGCTTAAACGCGGGGACATCCTACAATGAGCAGTACTTC
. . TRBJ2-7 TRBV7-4 CASSLAQGVPLKLYF TGTGCCAGCAGCTTAGCGCAAGGGGTCCCTCTAAAACTGTACTTC
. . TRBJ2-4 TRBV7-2 CASSLKGTLNIQYF TGTGCCAGCAGCTTAAAGGGGACTTTAAACATTCAGTACTTC
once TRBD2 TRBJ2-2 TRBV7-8 CASSERTSGRLHGELFF TGTGCCAGCAGCGAGAGGACTAGCGGGAGGTTACACGGGGAGCTGTTTTTT
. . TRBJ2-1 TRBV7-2 CASSLIPAYNEQFF TGTGCCAGCAGCTTAATTCCAGCCTACAATGAGCAGTTCTTC
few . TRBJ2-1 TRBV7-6 CASSLALSAYNEQFF TGTGCCAGCAGCTTAGCGCTGTCGGCTTACAATGAGCAGTTCTTC
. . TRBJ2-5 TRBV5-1 CASSFGDPSYNEQYF TGCGCCAGCAGCTTCGGAGACCCTTCCTACAATGAGCAGTACTTC
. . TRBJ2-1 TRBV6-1 CASSYSAVSSYNEQFF TGTGCCAGCAGTTATAGCGCGGTAAGCTCCTACAATGAGCAGTTCTTC
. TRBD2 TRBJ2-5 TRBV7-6 CASSLPIGLGVWTQYF TGTGCCAGCAGCCTCCCCATCGGACTAGGGGTGTGGACCCAGTACTTC
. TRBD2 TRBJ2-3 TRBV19 CASTRTSGRVDTQYF TGTGCCAGTACTCGGACTAGCGGGAGGGTAGATACGCAGTATTTT
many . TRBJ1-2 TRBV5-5 CASSRSGGSYGYTF TGTGCCAGCAGCCGCTCGGGAGGGTCCTATGGCTACACCTTC
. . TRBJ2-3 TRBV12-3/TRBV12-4 CASSYRQSATDTQYF TGTGCCAGCAGCTATCGCCAATCCGCCACAGATACGCAGTATTTT
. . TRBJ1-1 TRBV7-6 CASSLGLGRNTEAFF TGTGCCAGCAGCTTAGGCCTTGGCAGAAACACTGAAGCTTTCTTT
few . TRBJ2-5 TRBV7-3 CASSLGPGTGETQYF TGTGCCAGCAGCTTAGGCCCAGGGACTGGAGAGACCCAGTACTTC
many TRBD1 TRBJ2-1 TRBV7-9 CASSSGTGVQNEQFF TGTGCCAGCAGCTCCGGGACAGGGGTCCAGAATGAGCAGTTCTTC
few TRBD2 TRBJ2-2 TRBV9 CASSVPLAGGSTGELFF TGTGCCAGCAGCGTCCCACTAGCGGGAGGAAGCACCGGGGAGCTGTTTTTT
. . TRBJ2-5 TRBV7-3 CASSPSSETQYF TGTGCCAGCAGCCCCAGTTCAGAGACCCAGTACTTC
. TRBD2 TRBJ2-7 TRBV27 CASIRSSGGPAYEQYF TGTGCCAGCATTCGCTCAAGCGGGGGGCCAGCCTACGAGCAGTACTTC
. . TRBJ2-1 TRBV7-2 CASSLATSTVSYNEQFF TGTGCCAGCAGCTTAGCGACTAGTACCGTCTCCTACAATGAGCAGTTCTTC
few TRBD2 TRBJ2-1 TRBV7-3 CASSRLTGLAGGNEQFF TGTGCCAGCAGCCGACTTACGGGACTAGCGGGAGGGAATGAGCAGTTCTTC
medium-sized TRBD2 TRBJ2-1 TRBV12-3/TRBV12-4 CASRRTSGGDNEQFF TGTGCCAGCAGAAGGACTAGCGGGGGCGACAATGAGCAGTTCTTC
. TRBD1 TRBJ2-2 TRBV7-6 CASSPQGADTGELFF TGTGCTAGCAGCCCACAGGGGGCGGACACCGGGGAGCTGTTTTTT
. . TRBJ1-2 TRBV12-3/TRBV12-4 CASSWDGSYGYTF TGTGCCAGCAGTTGGGACGGTTCCTATGGCTACACCTTC
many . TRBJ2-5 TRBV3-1 CASSHRPGETQYF TGTGCCAGCAGCCATAGACCAGGAGAGACCCAGTACTTC
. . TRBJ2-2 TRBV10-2 CASTRGAPANTGELFF TGCGCCAGCACTAGGGGGGCTCCAGCGAACACCGGGGAGCTGTTTTTT
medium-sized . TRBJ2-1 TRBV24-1 CATSDPGLNEQFF TGTGCCACCAGTGACCCCGGACTGAATGAGCAGTTCTTC
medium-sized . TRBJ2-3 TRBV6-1 CASSRDGRTQYF TGTGCCAGCAGCCGGGACGGACGGACGCAGTATTTT
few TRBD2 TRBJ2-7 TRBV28 CASSFSGGPYPEQYF TGTGCCAGCAGTTTCTCGGGGGGGCCTTACCCGGAGCAGTACTTC
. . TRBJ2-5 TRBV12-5 CASGLLDTQYF TGTGCTAGTGGTTTGTTAGATACGCAGTACTTC
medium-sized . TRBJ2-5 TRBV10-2 CASSESRAETQYF TGCGCCAGCAGTGAAAGCAGGGCAGAGACCCAGTACTTC
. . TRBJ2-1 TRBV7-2 CASSRDQSSYNEQFF TGTGCCAGCAGCAGGGACCAAAGCTCCTACAATGAGCAGTTCTTC
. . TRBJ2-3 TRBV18 CASSTYREADTQYF TGTGCCAGCTCAACATACAGAGAGGCAGATACGCAGTATTTT
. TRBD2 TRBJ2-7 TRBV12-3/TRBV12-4 CASSPETSGYEQYF TGTGCCAGCAGCCCCGAGACTAGCGGCTACGAGCAGTACTTC
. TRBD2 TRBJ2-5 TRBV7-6 CASSPPTSGSFETQYF TGTGCCAGCAGCCCCCCGACTAGCGGGAGCTTCGAGACCCAGTACTTC
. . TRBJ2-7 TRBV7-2 CASSYQQRGRYEQYF TGTGCCAGCAGCTACCAGCAGAGAGGGCGGTACGAGCAGTACTTC
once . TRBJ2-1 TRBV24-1 CATSDTGTGETQIF TGTGCCACCAGTGATACAGGGACTGGGGAGACCCAGATCTTC
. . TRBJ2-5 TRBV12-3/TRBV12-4 CASESGRSYNEQYF TGTGCCAGCGAATCGGGACGGTCCTACAATGAGCAGTACTTC